This passage covers 23 T cell receptor beta chains from one sample sequenced in a study of blood T cells in healthy people across ages. A second PCR, run for about 6 to 11 cycles, used a sample-barcoded 5' primer plus a J-beta primer mix. TCRdb used MiXCR to reprocess the 5' RACE reads, holding one entry per CDR3 protein. The repertoire holds 1.2 million to 1.5 million distinct CDR3 sequences, approximately 60% seen once, with 5% to 7% in the top ten. Input material: blood. Every receptor here comes from a man between 18 and 35 years old in good health.

This clonotype was picked up a small number of times. The genes are TRBV14 and TRBJ2-1, with TRBD2 identical over 10 bases. V shed 0 bases and J 3 bases; nucleotides not matched to a gene: 5. Looked up from germline, CDR1 is SGHDN and CDR2 is FVKESK. The CDR3 contains 17 residues. CDR3 sequence reads: CASSQDRWTSGYNEQFF. The CDR3 nucleotides read TGTGCCAGCAGCCAAGATCGGTGGACTAGCGGCTACAATGAGCAGTTCTTC.

The V call is TRBV15, the J call TRBJ1-5; D uncertain. V lost 4 bases to trimming and J lost 2 bases, with 9 bases between them. Germline CDR1 and CDR2: LNHNV and YYDKDF (reference sequence). The CDR3 consists of 14 residues. CDR3 sequence reads: CATSKTDRNQPQHF. The CDR3 nucleotides read TGTGCCACCAGCAAAACGGATCGCAATCAGCCCCAGCATTTT.

The chain joins TRBV7-9 to TRBJ2-1; D is unresolved. CDR1 and CDR2 (germline): SEHNR, FQNEAQ (reference sequence). The CDR3 consists of 15 residues. V was shortened by 2 bases and J by 8 bases, with 16 bases between the two germline ends. The CDR3 protein is CASSLSGPMNHEQFF. In DNA, the CDR3 is TGTGCCAGCAGCTTATCCGGACCCATGAACCATGAGCAGTTCTTC.

This chain joins TRBV4-3 and TRBJ2-7; D gene uncertain. CDR1 is LGHNA, CDR2 YSLEER, per germline. The CDR3 spans 14 residues. The ends were cut back, 1 base at V and 2 bases at J, with 9 bases in the middle. The DNA for the CDR3 is TGCGCCAGCAGCCAAGCCTTGGGAACCTACGAGCAGTACTTC. The encoded protein is CASSQALGTYEQYF.

The chain joins TRBV15 to TRBJ2-4; 7 positions match TRBD2. The better agreement between TRBJ2-5 and the DNA end casts doubt on the J call. Per germline, CDR1 LNHNV and CDR2 YYDKDF (reference sequence). CDR3 length: 14 residues. The CDR3 region is CATGWEGSQETQYF. Here the CDR3 DNA reads TGTGCCACCGGGTGGGAGGGCAGCCAAGAGACCCAGTACTTC.

The V and J genes are TRBV29-1 and TRBJ1-4; D is unresolved. V lost 7 bases and J lost 8, with 17 bases in between. The CDR3 runs to 13 residues. The germline V gene encodes CDR1 SQVTM and CDR2 ANQGSEA. CDR3 bases: TGCAGCGCCCGGGAGGCCCAAAGGGAAAAACTGTTTTTT. Its translation: CSAREAQREKLFF.

The rearrangement links TRBV14 to TRBJ2-6; perhaps TRBD1 as D (5 bases). The CDR3 extends over 16 amino acids. Trimming took 4 bases from V and 4 from J, leaving 14 bases between them. CDR1 SGHDN and CDR2 FVKESK come from the germline V gene. The CDR3 region has the DNA TGTGCCAGCAGCCCAAGAGGATCAGGGGGGGCCAACGTCCTGACTTTC. It is translated as CASSPRGSGGANVLTF.

The CDR3 here is CASSPSGSEYNSPLHF. CDR3 coding DNA: TGTGCCAGCAGCCCGTCCGGGAGCGAGTATAATTCACCCCTCCACTTT. The rearrangement links TRBV13 to TRBJ1-6, with D uncertain. In germline, CDR1 is PRHDT, CDR2 FYEKMQ (reference sequence). This CDR3 has 16 amino acids. V lost 5 bases and J lost 4, with 15 bases in between. Full variable domain (rest looked up from reference TRBV13 and TRBJ1-6): AAGVIQSPRHLIKEKRETATLKCYPIPRHDTVYWYQQGPGQDPQFLISFYEKMQSDKGSIPDRFSAQQFSDYHSELNMSSLELGDSALYFCASSPSGSEYNSPLHFGNGTRLTVT.

Worth noting for this clonotype: Relative to the germline gene, one junction end is altered; a read error may explain this. The gene calls are TRBV5-1 and TRBJ2-7, with D perhaps matching TRBD2 (6 bases). The J call may be mistaken, given a closer DNA end match to TRBJ2-4. Looked up from germline, CDR1 is SGHRS and CDR2 is YFSETQ. The CDR3 extends over 16 amino acids. The chain's CDR3 is CASSRGLGGAKTIQYF. The CDR3 nucleotides read TGCGCCAGCAGCCGGGGCCTCGGAGGGGCCAAAACCATTCAGTACTTC.

CDR3 nucleotides: TGTGCCAGCAGACAAACAGGGGGCACCCAGTACTTC. Amino acid sequence: CASRQTGGTQYF. The rearrangement joins TRBV6-5 to TRBJ2-5, with 9 positions matching TRBD1. V was clipped by 6 bases and J by 8 bases; unmatched bases: 4. The CDR3 spans 12 residues. In germline, CDR1 is MNHEY, CDR2 SVGAGI.

The chain uses TRBV4-1 and TRBJ2-3; no firm D call. The ends were cut back, 2 bases at V and 0 bases at J, with 9 bases in the middle. Germline assignment: CDR1 MGHRA and CDR2 YSYEKL. This CDR3 region has 15 residues. CDR3: CASSQHTTSTDTQYF. In DNA form, the CDR3 reads TGCGCCAGCAGCCAACATACTACTAGCACAGATACGCAGTATTTT.

The chain uses TRBV2 and TRBJ2-6, with a possible D match to TRBD2 (6 bases). V lost 10 bases, J lost 0 bases, and 16 bases lay in between. Germline-derived CDR1 and CDR2 are SNHLY and FYNNEI. CDR3 length equals 16 residues. For the CDR3, the DNA is TGTGCCACCGCGGGACTGGGAAACTCTGGGGCCAACGTCCTGACTTTC. It codes for CATAGLGNSGANVLTF.

This clonotype was recorded a few times. The rearrangement uses TRBV6-5 and TRBJ2-7; 11 bases match TRBD2. Unmatched junction bases numbered 4, after V lost 6 bases and J lost 3 bases. Germline-derived CDR1 and CDR2 are MNHEY and SVGAGI. CDR3 size: 14 residues. CDR3 residues: CASRPGTSGYEQYF. In nucleotides, the CDR3 is TGTGCCAGCAGACCCGGGACTAGCGGCTACGAGCAGTACTTC.

This chain uses TRBV7-9 with TRBJ2-1; D call uncertain. The germline V and J ends were trimmed by 5 bases and 13 bases, with 21 bases remaining between them. The CDR3 extends over 14 amino acids. Germline loops: CDR1 SEHNR, CDR2 FQNEAQ (reference sequence). The CDR3 DNA sequence: TGTGCCAGCAGCCTCCCCCGGCGACAAGAGACCCAGTTCTTC. This gives the protein CASSLPRRQETQFF.

This clonotype was recorded once. The chain employs TRBV6-5 and TRBJ1-1, with a tentative D call TRBD1 (6 bases). Between the trimmed V and J ends, which lost 10 bases and 0 bases, there was a span of 18 bases. Per the germline V gene, CDR1 is MNHEY and CDR2 is SVGAGI. This CDR3 is 15 amino acids long. CDR3 amino acids: CATRVLGGLNTEAFF. In DNA form, the CDR3 reads TGTGCCACCCGGGTTTTAGGGGGATTGAACACTGAAGCTTTCTTT.

There are a few counts of this clonotype. The CDR3: CASSNRVTSYEQYF. The CDR3 nucleotides are TGTGCCAGTAGCAACAGGGTGACCTCCTACGAGCAGTACTTC. V and J are TRBV19 and TRBJ2-7; D might be TRBD1 (6 bases). The V end was cut by 6 bases, the J end by 0 bases, with 12 bases between. In germline, CDR1 is LNHDA, CDR2 SQIVND (reference sequence). This CDR3 contains 14 residues.

V is TRBV15 and J is TRBJ2-7, with no clear D. The J call is doubtful: the DNA matches TRBJ2-5 better. The CDR3 runs to 12 residues. Per germline, CDR1 LNHNV and CDR2 YYDKDF (reference sequence). The CDR3: CATSRTGGTQYF. The CDR3 DNA is TGTGCCACCAGCAGAACGGGTGGGACCCAGTACTTC.

The chain combines TRBV7-2 with TRBJ1-4, with 7 nucleotides matching TRBD1. CDR1 SGHTA and CDR2 FQGNSA come from the germline V gene. Trimming took 5 bases from V and 5 from J; bases not matched to a gene: 8. This CDR3 comprises 15 residues. The CDR3 region has the DNA TGTGCCAGCAGCCTTAGGACAGGACGGAATGAAAAACTGTTTTTT. Translated: CASSLRTGRNEKLFF. Full variable domain (rest looked up from reference TRBV7-2 and TRBJ1-4): GAGVSQSPSNKVTEKGKDVELRCDPISGHTALYWYRQSLGQGLEFLIYFQGNSAPDKSGLPSDRFSAERTGGSVSTLTIQRTQQEDSAVYLCASSLRTGRNEKLFFGSGTQLSVL.

The chain is built from TRBV20-1 and TRBJ1-5; D is unclear. V was trimmed by 4 bases and J by 0 bases, leaving 7 bases between them. The CDR3 runs to 13 residues. In germline, CDR1 is DFQATT, CDR2 SNEGSKA (reference sequence). The CDR3 sequence is CSATDYSNQPQHF. DNA of the CDR3: TGCAGTGCTACGGATTATAGCAATCAGCCCCAGCATTTT.

This clonotype was observed a few times. The chain joins TRBV6-1 to TRBJ2-5, with D possibly being TRBD1 (6 bases). The CDR3 is 12 residues long. V was pared by 8 bases and J by 5 bases, with 12 bases between. Germline CDR1 MNHNS, CDR2 SASEGT. Here the CDR3 DNA reads TGTGCCAGCGGGTTGGGGGCCGAGACCCAGTACTTC. This codes for CASGLGAETQYF.

The rearrangement joins TRBV7-9 to TRBJ1-2; D gene ambiguous. The CDR3 runs 18 residues. Germline V gives CDR1 SEHNR, CDR2 FQNEAQ (reference sequence). V lost 3 bases, J lost 8 bases, and 28 bases lay in between. CDR3 loop: CASSFPGGVGLSSVGYTF. The CDR3 DNA is TGTGCCAGCAGCTTCCCCGGTGGGGTTGGGCTTTCGTCTGTCGGCTACACCTTC. The whole variable domain, remainder taken from reference TRBV7-9 and TRBJ1-2, is DTGVSQNPRHKITKRGQNVTFRCDPISEHNRLYWYRQTLGQGPEFLTYFQNEAQLEKSRLLSDRFSAERPKGSFSTLEIQRTEQGDSAMYLCASSFPGGVGLSSVGYTFGSGTRLTVV.

The rearrangement joins TRBV7-2 to TRBJ2-7; maybe TRBD1 (5 bases). Germline V gives CDR1 SGHTA, CDR2 FQGNSA. Trimming left V 4 bases short and J 2 bases short, with 18 bases between. The CDR3 sequence is 16 residues long. CDR3 DNA sequence: TGTGCCAGCAGCTACCTAGGGGCAGTTGGCACCTACGAGCAGTACTTC. This gives the protein CASSYLGAVGTYEQYF. Filled out from reference TRBV7-2 and TRBJ2-7, the complete variable domain reads GAGVSQSPSNKVTEKGKDVELRCDPISGHTALYWYRQSLGQGLEFLIYFQGNSAPDKSGLPSDRFSAERTGGSVSTLTIQRTQQEDSAVYLCASSYLGAVGTYEQYFGPGTRLTVT.

The chain recombines TRBV3-1 with TRBJ2-7, with 7 bases lining up with TRBD2. Germline V gene lookup returns CDR1 LGHDT and CDR2 YNNKEL (reference sequence). CDR3 length: 16 amino acids. V lost 4 bases, J lost 3 bases, and 12 bases stayed unmatched. CDR3 sequence: CASSRNGGTNLYEQYF. The DNA for the CDR3 is TGTGCCAGCAGCCGGAATGGCGGGACTAACCTCTACGAGCAGTACTTC.